The clone carrying this TCR beta chain was counted a few times. No antigen is known for it. Averaging roughly 120 mL, one heparinised blood draw came from each individual donor. Investigators reverse transcribed all isolated RNA, so they sequenced expressed TCRB transcripts. Naive, central memory and regulatory T cell samples produced a mean of roughly 3.8 million reads. The repertoire was sequenced with immunoSEQ multiplex PCR; TCRdb's copy has only in-frame clones and lacks some. The sample comprises hundreds of thousands of clones, around 15% of which are singletons, and roughly 0.022% rests with the top ten. The data stem from a study of beta chain features in type 1 diabetes. The overall study: The samples had roughly 110,000,000 sorted cells examined in all.

The germline CDR1 and CDR2 sequences are GTSNPN and SVGIG (reference sequence). V was cut by 3 bases and J by 6 bases, with 8 bases left in between. The CDR3 covers 11 residues. Findings and limits, study-wide: Moderate but significant shortening of TCRB CDR3s was recorded in all four CD4+ subsets from Type 1 diabetes patients. In these data, an HLA type influence on TCRB rearrangement remained unresolved.

This receptor was obtained from a man aged 18 to 29 with type 1 diabetes. V gene TRBV30 combines with J gene TRBJ1-1; no clear D. Input material: naive CD4+ T cells from blood. CDR3 DNA sequence: TGTGCCTGGAGCGGGGTGGCTGAAGCTTTCTTT. It is translated as CAWSGVAEAFF.